The clone carrying this T cell receptor (beta chain) was recorded at least ten times. Its antigen is currently unknown. MiXCR, applied by TCRdb to the RACE reads, yields one record per CDR3 protein. The sample lists some 96,000 distinct CDR3 sequences, 7% to 10% occurring once. Germline lookup yields CDR1 SGHRS and CDR2 YFSETQ. This CDR3 spans 14 amino acids. J was trimmed by 8 bases and V by 4 bases; bases with no gene match: 8. As for time point: patch test 2, 6 weeks after DPC sensitization. Treatment specified: therapeutic diphenylcyclopropenone sensitization with weekly scalp DPC. Alopecia patients, 18 to 70 years old and DPC-suitable, served as donors. This sample is drawn from a study of human T cells and chemical hapten exposure. Overall study: Patch tests of 0.01% DPC on the upper back were read at 6 days. Whole-study results and caveats: The number of TCRs above 1 in 1000 frequency did not change after DPC sensitization. Relative to control repertoires, expanded TCRs gave rise to significantly more large CDR3 similarity clusters.

The TCR was taken from a woman aged 35 to 49 with alopecia areata. Some clones in this sample may be carry-over from other donors' samples. The genes are TRBV5-1 and TRBJ1-5, with 8 bases matching TRBD1. Here the sequenced sample was whole blood, taken in connection with sensitization to the hapten diphenylcyclopropenone (DPC). The CDR3: CASSPGQGIEPQHF. CDR3 DNA: TGCGCCAGCAGCCCTGGACAGGGCATAGAGCCCCAGCATTTT. Based on the CDR3 plus reference TRBV5-1 and TRBJ1-5, the full variable domain is KAGVTQTPRYLIKTRGQQVTLSCSPISGHRSVSWYQQTPGQGLQFLFEYFSETQRNKGNFPGRFSGRQFSNSRSEMNVSTLELGDSALYLCASSPGQGIEPQHFGDGTRLSIL.